The clone carrying this T cell receptor beta chain was observed a handful of times. CDR3 length: 15 residues. Deletions cut 0 bases from V and 6 bases from J, with 13 bases between. Germline V lookup: CDR1 MGHRA, CDR2 YSYEKL. The sample comes from a study of shared T cell receptors in the human thymus. Here immunoSEQ multiplex PCR was the method, and the copy in TCRdb shows in-frame clones only, minus some. Of 700,000 or so clones listed, 80% to 90% were seen once; the top ten hold around 0.0099%. The same data also contributed to another study, on human thymus T cells. That report notes: Serving as donors were healthy Finnish infants, each of whom was having open corrective surgery for congenital heart defects. Thymic resections from corrective heart surgery supplied the tissue. V and J genes seemed to be used with bias in thymic and blood repertoires. The related literature has documented a marked overlap of thymic repertoires among unrelated individuals.

The chain combines TRBV4-1 with TRBJ2-3, with D perhaps TRBD1 (6 bases). Sequencing used thymocytes. The origin of this receptor is a girl under two years old with a congenital heart defect. CDR3 nucleotides: TGCGCCAGCAGCCAAGACAGGGGAGCCTTGGATACGCAGTATTTT. Its translation is CASSQDRGALDTQYF.